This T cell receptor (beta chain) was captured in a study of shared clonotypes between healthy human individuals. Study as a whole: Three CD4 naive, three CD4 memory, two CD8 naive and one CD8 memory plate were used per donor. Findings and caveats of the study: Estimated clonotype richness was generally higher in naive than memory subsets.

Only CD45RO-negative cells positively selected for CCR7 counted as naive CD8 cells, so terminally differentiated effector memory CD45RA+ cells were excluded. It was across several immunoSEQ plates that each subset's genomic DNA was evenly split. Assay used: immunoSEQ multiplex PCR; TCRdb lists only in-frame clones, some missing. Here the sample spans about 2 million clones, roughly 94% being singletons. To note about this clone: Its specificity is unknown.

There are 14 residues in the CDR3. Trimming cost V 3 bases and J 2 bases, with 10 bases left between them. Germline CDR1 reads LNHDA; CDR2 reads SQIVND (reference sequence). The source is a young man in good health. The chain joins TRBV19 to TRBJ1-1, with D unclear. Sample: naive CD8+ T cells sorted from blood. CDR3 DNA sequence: TGTGCCAGTAGTATGGCGATTGGTAACACTGAAGCTTTCTTT. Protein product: CASSMAIGNTEAFF.